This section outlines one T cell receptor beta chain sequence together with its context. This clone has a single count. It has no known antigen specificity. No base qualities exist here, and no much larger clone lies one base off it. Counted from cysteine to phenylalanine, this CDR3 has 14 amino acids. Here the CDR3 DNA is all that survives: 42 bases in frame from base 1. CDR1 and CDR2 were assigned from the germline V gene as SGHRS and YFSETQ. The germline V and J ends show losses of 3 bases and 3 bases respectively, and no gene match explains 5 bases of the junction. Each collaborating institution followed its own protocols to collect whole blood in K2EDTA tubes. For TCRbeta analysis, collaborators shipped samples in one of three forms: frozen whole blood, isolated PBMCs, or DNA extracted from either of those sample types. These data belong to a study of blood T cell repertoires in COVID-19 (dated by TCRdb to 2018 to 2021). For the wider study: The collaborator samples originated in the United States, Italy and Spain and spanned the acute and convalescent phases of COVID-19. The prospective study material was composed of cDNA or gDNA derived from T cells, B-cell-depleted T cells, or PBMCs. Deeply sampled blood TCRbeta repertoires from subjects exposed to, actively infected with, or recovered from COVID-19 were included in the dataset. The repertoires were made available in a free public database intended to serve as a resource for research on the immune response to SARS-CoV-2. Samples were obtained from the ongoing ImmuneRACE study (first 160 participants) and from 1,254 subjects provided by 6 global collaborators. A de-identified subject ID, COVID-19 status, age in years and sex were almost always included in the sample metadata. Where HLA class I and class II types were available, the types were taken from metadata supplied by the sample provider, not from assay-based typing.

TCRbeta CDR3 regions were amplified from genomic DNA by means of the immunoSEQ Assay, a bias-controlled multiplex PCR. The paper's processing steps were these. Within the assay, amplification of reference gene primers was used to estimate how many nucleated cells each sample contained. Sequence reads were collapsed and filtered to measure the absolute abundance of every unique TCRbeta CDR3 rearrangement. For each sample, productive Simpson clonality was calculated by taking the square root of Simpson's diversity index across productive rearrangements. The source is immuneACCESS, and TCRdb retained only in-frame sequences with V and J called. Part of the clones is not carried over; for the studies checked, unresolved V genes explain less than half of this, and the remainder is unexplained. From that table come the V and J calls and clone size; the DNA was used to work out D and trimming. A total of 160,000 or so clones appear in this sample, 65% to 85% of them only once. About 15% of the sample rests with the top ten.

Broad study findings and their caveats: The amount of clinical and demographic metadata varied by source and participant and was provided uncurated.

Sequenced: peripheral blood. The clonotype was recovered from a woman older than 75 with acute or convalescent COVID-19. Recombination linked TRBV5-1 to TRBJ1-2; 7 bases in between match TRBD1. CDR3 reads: CASSSYGQDYGYTF. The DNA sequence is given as TGCGCCAGCAGCTCCTACGGACAGGACTATGGCTACACCTTC.